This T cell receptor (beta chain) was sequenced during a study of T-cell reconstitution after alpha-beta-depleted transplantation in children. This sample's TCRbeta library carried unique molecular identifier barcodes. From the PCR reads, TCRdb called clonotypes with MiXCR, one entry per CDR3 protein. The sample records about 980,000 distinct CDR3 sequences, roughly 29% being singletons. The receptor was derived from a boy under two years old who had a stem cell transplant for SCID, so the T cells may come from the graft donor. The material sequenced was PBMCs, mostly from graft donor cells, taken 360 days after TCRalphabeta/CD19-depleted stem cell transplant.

In DNA, the CDR3 is TGTGCCAGCAGCCGCAGACGTCTAGCCCAAGCTTTCTTT. Protein: CASSRRRLAQAFF. The chain recombines TRBV12-3 or TRBV12-4 with TRBJ1-1; D remains ambiguous. The CDR3 has 13 amino acids. V lost 6 bases, J lost 9 bases, and 17 bases lay in between.